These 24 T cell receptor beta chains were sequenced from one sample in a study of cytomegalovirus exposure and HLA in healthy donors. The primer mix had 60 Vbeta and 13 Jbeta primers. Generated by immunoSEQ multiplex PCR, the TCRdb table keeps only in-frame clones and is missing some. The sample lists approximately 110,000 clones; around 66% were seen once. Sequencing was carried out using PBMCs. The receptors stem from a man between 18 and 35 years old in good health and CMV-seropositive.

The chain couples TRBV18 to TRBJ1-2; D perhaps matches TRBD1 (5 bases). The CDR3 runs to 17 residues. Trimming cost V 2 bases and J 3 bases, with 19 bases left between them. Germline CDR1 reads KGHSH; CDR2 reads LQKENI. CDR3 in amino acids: CASSPILRGETYYGYTF. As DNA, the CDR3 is TGTGCCAGCTCACCAATATTGCGGGGGGAAACGTACTATGGCTACACCTTC.

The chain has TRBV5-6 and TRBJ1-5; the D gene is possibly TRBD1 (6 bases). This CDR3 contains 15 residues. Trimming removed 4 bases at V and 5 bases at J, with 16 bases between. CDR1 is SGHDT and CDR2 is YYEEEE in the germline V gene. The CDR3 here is CASSRGGDWDQPQHF. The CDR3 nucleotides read TGTGCCAGCAGCCGTGGGGGCGATTGGGATCAGCCCCAGCATTTT.

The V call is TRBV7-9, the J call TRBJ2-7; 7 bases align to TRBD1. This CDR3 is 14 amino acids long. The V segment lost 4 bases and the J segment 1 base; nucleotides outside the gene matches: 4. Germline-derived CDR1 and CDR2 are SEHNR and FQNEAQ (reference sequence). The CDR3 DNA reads TGTGCCAGCAGCTCCTCGGGACAGTCCTACGAGCAGTACTTC. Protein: CASSSSGQSYEQYF.

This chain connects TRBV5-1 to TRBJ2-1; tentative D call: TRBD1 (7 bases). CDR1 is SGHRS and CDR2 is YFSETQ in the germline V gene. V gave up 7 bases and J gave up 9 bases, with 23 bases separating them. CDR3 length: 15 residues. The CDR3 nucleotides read TGCGCCAGCCATTTAACAGGGGAGGTTACCGGTGAGCAGTTCTTC. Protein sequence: CASHLTGEVTGEQFF.

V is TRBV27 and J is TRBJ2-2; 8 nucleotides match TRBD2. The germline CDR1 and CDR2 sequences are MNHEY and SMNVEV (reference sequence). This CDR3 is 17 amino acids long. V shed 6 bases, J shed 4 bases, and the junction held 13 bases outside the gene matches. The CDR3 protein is CASSSKPGGATTGELFF. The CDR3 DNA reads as TGTGCCAGCAGCTCAAAACCCGGGGGGGCGACCACCGGGGAGCTGTTTTTT.

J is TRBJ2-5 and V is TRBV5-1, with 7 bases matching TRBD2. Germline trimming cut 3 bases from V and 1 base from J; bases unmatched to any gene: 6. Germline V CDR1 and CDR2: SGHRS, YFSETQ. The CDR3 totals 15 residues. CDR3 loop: CASSSHLAAQETQYF. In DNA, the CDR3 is TGCGCCAGCAGCTCCCATCTAGCGGCCCAAGAGACCCAGTACTTC.

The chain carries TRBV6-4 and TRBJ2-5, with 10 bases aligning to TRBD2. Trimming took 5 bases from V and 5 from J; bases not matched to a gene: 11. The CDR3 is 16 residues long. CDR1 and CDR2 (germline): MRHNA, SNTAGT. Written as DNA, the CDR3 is TGTGCCAGCAGTCCCTCATCTCTAGCGGGGGTTGAGACCCAGTACTTC. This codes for CASSPSSLAGVETQYF.

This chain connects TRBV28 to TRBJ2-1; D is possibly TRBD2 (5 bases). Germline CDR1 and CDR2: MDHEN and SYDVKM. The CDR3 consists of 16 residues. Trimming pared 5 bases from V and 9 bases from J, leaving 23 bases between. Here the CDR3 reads CASSILDLAGSSEQFF. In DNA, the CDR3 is TGTGCCAGCAGTATCCTGGACTTAGCCGGCTCGTCTGAGCAGTTCTTC.

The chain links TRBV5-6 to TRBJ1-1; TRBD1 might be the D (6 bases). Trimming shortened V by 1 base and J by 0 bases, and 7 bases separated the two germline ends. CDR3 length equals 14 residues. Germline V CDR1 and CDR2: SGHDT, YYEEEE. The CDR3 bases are TGTGCCAGCAGCTTGAGGGGGATGAACACTGAAGCTTTCTTT. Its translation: CASSLRGMNTEAFF.

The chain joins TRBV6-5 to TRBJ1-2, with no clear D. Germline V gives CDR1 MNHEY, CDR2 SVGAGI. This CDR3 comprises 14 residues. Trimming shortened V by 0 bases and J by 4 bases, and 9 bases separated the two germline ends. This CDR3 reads CASSYSLEGYGYTF. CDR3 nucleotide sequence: TGTGCCAGCAGTTACTCGCTGGAGGGCTATGGCTACACCTTC.

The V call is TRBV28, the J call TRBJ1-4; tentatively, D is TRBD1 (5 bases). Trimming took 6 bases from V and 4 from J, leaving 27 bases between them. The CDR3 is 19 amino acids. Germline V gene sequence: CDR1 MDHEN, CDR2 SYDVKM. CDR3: CASSRTGRWGPTINEKLFF. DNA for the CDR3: TGTGCCAGCAGCAGGACCGGAAGGTGGGGCCCTACTATTAATGAAAAACTGTTTTTT.

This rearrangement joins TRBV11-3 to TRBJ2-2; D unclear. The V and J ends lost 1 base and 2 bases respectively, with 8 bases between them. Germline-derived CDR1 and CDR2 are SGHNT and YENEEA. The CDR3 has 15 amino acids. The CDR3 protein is CASSLVLPNTGELFF. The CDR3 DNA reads TGTGCCAGCAGCTTAGTACTCCCAAACACCGGGGAGCTGTTTTTT.

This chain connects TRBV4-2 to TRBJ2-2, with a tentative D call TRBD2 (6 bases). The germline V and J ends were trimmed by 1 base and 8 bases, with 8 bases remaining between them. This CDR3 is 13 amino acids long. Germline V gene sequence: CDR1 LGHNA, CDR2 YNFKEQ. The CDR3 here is CASSQADYGELFF. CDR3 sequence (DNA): TGTGCCAGCAGCCAAGCGGACTATGGGGAGCTGTTTTTT.

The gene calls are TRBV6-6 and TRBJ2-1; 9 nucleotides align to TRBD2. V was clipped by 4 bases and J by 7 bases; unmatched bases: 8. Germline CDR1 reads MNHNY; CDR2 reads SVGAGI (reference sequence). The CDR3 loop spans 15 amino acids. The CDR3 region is CASSFERGAGNEQFF. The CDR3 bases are TGTGCCAGCAGTTTTGAGCGGGGGGCGGGTAATGAGCAGTTCTTC.

CDR3 nucleotides: TGTGCCAGCAGGTCTCAGACCGTGCTTAGCAAGCAGTACTTC. Its protein is CASRSQTVLSKQYF. The chain carries TRBV5-6 and TRBJ2-7; D is ambiguous. The CDR3 totals 14 residues. In germline, CDR1 is SGHDT, CDR2 YYEEEE. The V and J ends lost 5 bases and 8 bases respectively, with 20 bases between them.

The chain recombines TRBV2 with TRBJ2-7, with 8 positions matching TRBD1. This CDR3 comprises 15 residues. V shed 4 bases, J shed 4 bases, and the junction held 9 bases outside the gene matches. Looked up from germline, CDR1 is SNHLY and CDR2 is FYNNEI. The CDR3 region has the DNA TGTGCCAGCAGTGGGGCGACAGGGGCGAGGTACGAGCAGTACGTC. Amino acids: CASSGATGARYEQYV.

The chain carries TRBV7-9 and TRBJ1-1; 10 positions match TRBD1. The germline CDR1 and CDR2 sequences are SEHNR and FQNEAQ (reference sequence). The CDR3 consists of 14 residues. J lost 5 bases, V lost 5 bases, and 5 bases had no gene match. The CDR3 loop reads CASSPWDRGTEAFF. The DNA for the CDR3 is TGTGCCAGCAGCCCCTGGGACAGGGGAACTGAAGCTTTCTTT.

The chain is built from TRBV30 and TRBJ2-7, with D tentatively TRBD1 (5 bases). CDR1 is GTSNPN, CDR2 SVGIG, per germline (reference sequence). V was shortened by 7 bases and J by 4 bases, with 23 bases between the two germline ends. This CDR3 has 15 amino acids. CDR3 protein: CAYGHPDVGRYEQYF. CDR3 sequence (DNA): TGTGCCTACGGACACCCCGACGTAGGCCGATACGAGCAGTACTTC. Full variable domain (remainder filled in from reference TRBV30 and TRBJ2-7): SQTIHQWPATLVQPVGSPLSLECTVEGTSNPNLYWYRQAAGRGLQLLFYSVGIGQISSEVPQNLSASRPQDRQFILSSKKLLLSDSGFYLCAYGHPDVGRYEQYFGPGTRLTVT.

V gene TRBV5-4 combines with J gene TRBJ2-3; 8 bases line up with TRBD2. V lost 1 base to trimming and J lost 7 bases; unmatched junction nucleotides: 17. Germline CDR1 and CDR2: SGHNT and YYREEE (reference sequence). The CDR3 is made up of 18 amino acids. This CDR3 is CASSLWESLAGRRNTQYF. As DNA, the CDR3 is TGTGCCAGCAGCTTGTGGGAATCCCTAGCGGGCCGTAGGAATACGCAGTATTTT.

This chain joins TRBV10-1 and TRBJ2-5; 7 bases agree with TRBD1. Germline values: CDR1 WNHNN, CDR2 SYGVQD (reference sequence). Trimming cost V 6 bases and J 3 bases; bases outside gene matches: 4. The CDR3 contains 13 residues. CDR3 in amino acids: CASSRDRKETQYF. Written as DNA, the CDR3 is TGCGCCAGCAGCCGGGACAGAAAAGAGACCCAGTACTTC.

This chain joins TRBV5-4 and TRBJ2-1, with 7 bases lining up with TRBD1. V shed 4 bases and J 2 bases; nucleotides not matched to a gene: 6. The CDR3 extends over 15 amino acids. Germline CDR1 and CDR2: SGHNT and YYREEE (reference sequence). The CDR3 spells CASSRTGTAYNEQFF. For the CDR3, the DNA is TGTGCCAGCAGCCGAACCGGGACAGCCTACAATGAGCAGTTCTTC.

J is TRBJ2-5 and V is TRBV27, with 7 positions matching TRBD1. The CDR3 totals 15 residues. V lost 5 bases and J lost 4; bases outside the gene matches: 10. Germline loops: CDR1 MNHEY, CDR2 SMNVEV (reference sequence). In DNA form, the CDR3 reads TGTGCCAGCAGTCTAGGACAGGCTTATGCAGAGACCCAGTACTTC. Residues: CASSLGQAYAETQYF.

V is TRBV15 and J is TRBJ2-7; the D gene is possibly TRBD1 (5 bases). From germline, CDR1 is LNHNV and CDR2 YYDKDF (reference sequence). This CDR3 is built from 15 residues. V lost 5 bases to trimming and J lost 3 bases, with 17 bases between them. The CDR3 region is CATSRAKGQGYEQYF. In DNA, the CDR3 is TGTGCCACCAGCCGCGCGAAGGGGCAGGGCTACGAGCAGTACTTC.

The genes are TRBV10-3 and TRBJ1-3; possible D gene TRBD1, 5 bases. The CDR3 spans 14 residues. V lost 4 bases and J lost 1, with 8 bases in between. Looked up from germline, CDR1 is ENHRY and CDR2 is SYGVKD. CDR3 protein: CAISGGVSGNTIYF. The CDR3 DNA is TGTGCCATCAGTGGGGGGGTTTCTGGAAACACCATATATTTT.